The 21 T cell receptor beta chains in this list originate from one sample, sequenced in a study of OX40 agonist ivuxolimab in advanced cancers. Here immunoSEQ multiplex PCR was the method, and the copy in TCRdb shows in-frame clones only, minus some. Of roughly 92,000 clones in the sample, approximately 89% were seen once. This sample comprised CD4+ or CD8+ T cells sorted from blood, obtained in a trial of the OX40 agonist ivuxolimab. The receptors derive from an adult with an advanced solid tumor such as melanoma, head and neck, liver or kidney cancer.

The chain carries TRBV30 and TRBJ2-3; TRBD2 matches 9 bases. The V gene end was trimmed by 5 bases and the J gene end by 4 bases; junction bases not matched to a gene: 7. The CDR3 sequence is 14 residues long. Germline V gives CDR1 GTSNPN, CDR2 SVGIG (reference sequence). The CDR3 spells CAWVWREGSDTQYF. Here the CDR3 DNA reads TGTGCCTGGGTATGGCGGGAGGGGTCAGATACGCAGTATTTT.

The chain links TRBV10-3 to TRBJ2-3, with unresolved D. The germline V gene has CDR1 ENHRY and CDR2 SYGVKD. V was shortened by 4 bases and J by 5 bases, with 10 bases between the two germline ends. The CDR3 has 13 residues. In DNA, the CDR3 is TGTGCCATCAGTGGACCTCTGCTAGATACGCAGTATTTT. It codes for CAISGPLLDTQYF.

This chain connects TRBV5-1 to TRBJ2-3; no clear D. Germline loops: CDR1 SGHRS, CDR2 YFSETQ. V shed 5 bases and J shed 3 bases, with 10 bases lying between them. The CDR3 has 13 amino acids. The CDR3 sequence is CASSTSVTDTQYF. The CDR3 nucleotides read TGCGCCAGCAGTACCTCGGTGACAGATACGCAGTATTTT.

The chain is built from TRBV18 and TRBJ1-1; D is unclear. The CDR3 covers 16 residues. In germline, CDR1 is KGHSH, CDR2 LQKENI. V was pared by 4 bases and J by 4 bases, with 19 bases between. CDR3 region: CASSLRGPLAGTEAFF. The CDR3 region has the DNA TGTGCCAGCTCACTAAGAGGCCCATTAGCAGGCACTGAAGCTTTCTTT.

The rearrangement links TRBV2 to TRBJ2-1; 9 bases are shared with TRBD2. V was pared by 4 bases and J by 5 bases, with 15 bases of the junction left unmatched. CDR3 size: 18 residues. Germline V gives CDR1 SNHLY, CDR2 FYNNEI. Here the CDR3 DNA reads TGTGCCAGCAGTGCCACGCCTCGCTTAGGACTAGCGAACAATGAGCAGTTCTTC. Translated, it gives CASSATPRLGLANNEQFF. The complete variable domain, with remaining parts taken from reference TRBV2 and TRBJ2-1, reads EPEVTQTPSHQVTQMGQEVILRCVPISNHLYFYWYRQILGQKVEFLVSFYNNEISEKSEIFDDQFSVERPDGSNFTLKIRSTKLEDSAMYFCASSATPRLGLANNEQFFGPGTRLTVL.

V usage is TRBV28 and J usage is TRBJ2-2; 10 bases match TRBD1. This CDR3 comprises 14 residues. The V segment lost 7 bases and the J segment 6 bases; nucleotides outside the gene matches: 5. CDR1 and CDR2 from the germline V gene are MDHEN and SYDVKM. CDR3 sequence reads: CASKDRGRAGELFF. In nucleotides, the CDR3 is TGTGCCAGCAAGGACAGGGGGAGGGCCGGGGAGCTGTTTTTT. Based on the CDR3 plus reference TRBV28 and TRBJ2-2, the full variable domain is DVKVTQSSRYLVKRTGEKVFLECVQDMDHENMFWYRQDPGLGLRLIYFSYDVKMKEKGDIPEGYSVSREKKERFSLILESASTNQTSMYLCASKDRGRAGELFFGEGSRLTVL.

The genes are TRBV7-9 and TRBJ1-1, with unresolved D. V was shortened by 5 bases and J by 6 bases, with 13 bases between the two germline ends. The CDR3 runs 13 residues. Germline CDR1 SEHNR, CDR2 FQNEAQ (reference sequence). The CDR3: CASSPGVFSEAFF. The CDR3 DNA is TGTGCCAGCAGCCCTGGCGTCTTCTCTGAAGCTTTCTTT.

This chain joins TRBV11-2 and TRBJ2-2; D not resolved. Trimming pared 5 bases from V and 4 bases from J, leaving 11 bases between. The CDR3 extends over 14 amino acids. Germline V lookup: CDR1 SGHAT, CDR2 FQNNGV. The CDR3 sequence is CASSVVQSTGELFF. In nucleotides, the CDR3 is TGTGCCAGCAGCGTAGTACAGAGCACCGGGGAGCTGTTTTTT.

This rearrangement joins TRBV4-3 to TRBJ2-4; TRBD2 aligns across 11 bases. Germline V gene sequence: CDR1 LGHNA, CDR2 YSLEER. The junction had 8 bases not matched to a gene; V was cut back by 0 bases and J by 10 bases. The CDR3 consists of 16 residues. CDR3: CASSQDTASGRLIQYF. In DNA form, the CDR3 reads TGCGCCAGCAGCCAAGATACGGCTAGCGGGAGGTTAATTCAGTACTTC.

The CDR3 nucleotides read TGTGCCAGCAGCTTAGGCCGTATTTTGACTAGCGGGCTAAACAATGAGCAGTTCTTC. It is translated as CASSLGRILTSGLNNEQFF. The rearrangement uses TRBV11-2 and TRBJ2-1; 10 bases are a match to TRBD2. Looked up from germline, CDR1 is SGHAT and CDR2 is FQNNGV. V was clipped by 1 base and J by 5 bases; unmatched bases: 14. This CDR3 region has 19 residues.

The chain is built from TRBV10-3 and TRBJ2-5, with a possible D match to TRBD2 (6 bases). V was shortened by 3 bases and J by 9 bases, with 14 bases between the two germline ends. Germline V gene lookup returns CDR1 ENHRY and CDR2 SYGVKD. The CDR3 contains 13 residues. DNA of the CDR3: TGTGCCATCAGTGAAAACCCGGAGGGTGCCCAGTACTTC. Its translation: CAISENPEGAQYF.

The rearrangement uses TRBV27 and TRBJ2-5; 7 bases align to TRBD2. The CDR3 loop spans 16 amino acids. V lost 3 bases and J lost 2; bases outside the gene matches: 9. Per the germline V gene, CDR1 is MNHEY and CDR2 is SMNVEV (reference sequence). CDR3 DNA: TGTGCCAGCAGTTTGACGTCTAGCGGTGCTCAAGAGACCCAGTACTTC. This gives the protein CASSLTSSGAQETQYF.

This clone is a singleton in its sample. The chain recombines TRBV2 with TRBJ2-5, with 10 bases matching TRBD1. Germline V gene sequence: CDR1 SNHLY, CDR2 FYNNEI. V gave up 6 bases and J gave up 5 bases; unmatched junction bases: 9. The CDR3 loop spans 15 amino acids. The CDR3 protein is CASSPIGDRGETQYF. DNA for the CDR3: TGTGCCAGCAGCCCGATAGGGGACAGGGGTGAGACCCAGTACTTC.

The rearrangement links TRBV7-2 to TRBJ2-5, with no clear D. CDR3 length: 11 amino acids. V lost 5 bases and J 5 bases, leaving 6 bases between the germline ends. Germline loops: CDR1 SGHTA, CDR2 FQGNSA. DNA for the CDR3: TGTGCCAGCAGCGTCTTGGAGACCCAGTACTTC. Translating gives CASSVLETQYF.

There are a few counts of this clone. This CDR3 is CASSAGGQPQHF. In DNA form, the CDR3 reads TGTGCCAGCAGTGCAGGGGGTCAGCCCCAGCATTTT. V gene TRBV7-9 combines with J gene TRBJ1-5, with 7 positions matching TRBD1. This CDR3 contains 12 residues. Germline CDR1 SEHNR, CDR2 FQNEAQ (reference sequence). The trim removed 6 bases at V and 6 bases at J, leaving 2 bases unmatched.

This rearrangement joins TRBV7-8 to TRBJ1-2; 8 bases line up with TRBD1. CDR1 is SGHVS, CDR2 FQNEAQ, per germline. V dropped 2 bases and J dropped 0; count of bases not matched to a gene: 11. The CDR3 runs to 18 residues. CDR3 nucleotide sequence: TGTGCCAGCAGCTTACGTCCCCAGGGGGCCCTCACTAACTATGGCTACACCTTC. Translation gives CASSLRPQGALTNYGYTF.

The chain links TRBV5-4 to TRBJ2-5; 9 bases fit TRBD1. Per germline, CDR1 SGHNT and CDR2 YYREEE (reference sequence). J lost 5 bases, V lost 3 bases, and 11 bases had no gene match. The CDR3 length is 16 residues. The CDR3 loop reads CASSSFRDRERETQYF. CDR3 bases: TGTGCCAGCAGCTCATTCCGGGACAGGGAACGGGAGACCCAGTACTTC.

DNA for the CDR3: TGTGCCAGCAGCTTAGGGTTTTCCAGGACTAACCGAGTGAATGAGCAGTTCTTC. As protein: CASSLGFSRTNRVNEQFF. V is TRBV11-2 and J is TRBJ2-1, with a possible D match to TRBD2 (6 bases). The ends were cut back, 1 base at V and 7 bases at J, with 23 bases in the middle. Germline values: CDR1 SGHAT, CDR2 FQNNGV. The CDR3 is 18 residues long.

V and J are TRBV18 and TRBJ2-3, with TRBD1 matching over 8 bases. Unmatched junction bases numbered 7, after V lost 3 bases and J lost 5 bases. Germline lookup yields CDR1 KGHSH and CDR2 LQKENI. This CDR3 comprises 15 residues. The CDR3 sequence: CASSPSRTGKDTQYF. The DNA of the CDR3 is TGTGCCAGCTCACCGTCCCGGACAGGGAAAGATACGCAGTATTTT.

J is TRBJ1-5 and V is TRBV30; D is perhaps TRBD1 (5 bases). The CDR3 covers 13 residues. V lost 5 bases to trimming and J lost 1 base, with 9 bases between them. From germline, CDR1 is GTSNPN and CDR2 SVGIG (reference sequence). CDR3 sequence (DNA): TGTGCCTGGCGTGACAGCAGCAATCAGCCCCAGCATTTT. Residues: CAWRDSSNQPQHF.

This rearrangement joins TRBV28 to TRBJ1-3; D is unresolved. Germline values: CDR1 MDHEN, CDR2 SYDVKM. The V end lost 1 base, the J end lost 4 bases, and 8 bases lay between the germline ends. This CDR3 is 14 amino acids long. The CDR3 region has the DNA TGTGCCAGCAGTTTATCGGGCGGGGGAAACACCATATATTTT. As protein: CASSLSGGGNTIYF.